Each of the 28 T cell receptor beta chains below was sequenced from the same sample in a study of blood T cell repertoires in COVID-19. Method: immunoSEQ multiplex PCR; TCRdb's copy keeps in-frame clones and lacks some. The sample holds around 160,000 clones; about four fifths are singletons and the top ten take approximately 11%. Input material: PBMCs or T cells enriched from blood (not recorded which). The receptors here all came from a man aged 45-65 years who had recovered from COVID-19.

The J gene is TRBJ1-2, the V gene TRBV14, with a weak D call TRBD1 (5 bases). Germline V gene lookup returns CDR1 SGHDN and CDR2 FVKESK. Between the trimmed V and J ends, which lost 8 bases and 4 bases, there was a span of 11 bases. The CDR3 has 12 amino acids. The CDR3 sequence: CASAQGGYGYTF. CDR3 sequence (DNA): TGTGCCAGCGCCCAGGGAGGCTATGGCTACACCTTC.

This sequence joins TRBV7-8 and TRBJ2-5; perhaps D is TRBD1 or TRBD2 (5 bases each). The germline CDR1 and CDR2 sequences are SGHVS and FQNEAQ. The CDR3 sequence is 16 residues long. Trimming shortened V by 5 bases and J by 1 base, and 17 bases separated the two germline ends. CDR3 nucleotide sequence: TGTGCCAGCAGCCGGGGCCGGGATCCATCCCAAGAGACCCAGTACTTC. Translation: CASSRGRDPSQETQYF.

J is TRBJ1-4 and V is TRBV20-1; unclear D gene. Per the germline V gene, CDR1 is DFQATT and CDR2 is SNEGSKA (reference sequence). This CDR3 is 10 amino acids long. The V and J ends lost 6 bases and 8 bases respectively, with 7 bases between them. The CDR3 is CSASREKLFF. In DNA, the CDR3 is TGCAGTGCGTCGCGGGAAAAACTGTTTTTT.

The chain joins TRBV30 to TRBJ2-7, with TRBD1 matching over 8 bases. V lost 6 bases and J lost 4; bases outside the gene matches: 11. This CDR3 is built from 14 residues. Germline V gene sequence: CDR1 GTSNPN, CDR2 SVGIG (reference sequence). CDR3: CACVERGQGYEQYF. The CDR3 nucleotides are TGTGCCTGTGTGGAGCGAGGACAGGGTTACGAGCAGTACTTC. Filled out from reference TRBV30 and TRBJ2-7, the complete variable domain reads SQTIHQWPATLVQPVGSPLSLECTVEGTSNPNLYWYRQAAGRGLQLLFYSVGIGQISSEVPQNLSASRPQDRQFILSSKKLLLSDSGFYLCACVERGQGYEQYFGPGTRLTVT.

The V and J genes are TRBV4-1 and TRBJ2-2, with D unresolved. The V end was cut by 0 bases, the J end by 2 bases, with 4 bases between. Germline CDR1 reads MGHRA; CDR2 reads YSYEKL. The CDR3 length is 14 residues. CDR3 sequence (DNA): TGCGCCAGCAGCCAAGAGGCCAACACCGGGGAGCTGTTTTTT. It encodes CASSQEANTGELFF.

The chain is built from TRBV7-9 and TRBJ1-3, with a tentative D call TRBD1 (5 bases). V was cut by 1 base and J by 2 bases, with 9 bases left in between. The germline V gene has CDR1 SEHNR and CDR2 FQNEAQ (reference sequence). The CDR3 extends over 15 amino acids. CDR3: CASSLGGTAGNTIYF. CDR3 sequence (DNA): TGTGCCAGCAGCTTAGGGGGCACTGCTGGAAACACCATATATTTT.

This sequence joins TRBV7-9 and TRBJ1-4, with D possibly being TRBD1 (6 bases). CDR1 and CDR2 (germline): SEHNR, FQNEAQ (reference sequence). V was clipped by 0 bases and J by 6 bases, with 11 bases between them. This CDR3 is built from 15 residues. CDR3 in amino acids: CASSLAQGLDEKLFF. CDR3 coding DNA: TGTGCCAGCAGCTTAGCACAGGGCTTGGATGAAAAACTGTTTTTT.

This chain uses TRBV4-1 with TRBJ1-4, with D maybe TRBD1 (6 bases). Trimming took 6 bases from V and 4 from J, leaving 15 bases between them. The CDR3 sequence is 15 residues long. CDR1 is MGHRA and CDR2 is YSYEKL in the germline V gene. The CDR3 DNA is TGCGCCAGCAGACCCGAGGACAGATTTAATGAAAAACTGTTTTTT. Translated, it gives CASRPEDRFNEKLFF.

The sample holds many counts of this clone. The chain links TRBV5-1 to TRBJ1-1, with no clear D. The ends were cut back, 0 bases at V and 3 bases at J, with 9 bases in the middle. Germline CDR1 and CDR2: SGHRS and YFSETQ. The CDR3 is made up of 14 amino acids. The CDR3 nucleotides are TGCGCCAGCAGCTTGGGGAACGGGGACACTGAAGCTTTCTTT. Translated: CASSLGNGDTEAFF. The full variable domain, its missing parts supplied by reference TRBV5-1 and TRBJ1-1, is KAGVTQTPRYLIKTRGQQVTLSCSPISGHRSVSWYQQTPGQGLQFLFEYFSETQRNKGNFPGRFSGRQFSNSRSEMNVSTLELGDSALYLCASSLGNGDTEAFFGQGTRLTVV.

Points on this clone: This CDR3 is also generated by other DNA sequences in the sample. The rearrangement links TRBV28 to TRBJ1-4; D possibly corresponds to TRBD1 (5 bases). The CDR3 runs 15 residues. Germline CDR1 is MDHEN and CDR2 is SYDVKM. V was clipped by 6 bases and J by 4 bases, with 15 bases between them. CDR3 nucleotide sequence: TGTGCCAGCAGACCTACAGGTGGAAGTAATGAAAAACTGTTTTTT. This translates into CASRPTGGSNEKLFF.

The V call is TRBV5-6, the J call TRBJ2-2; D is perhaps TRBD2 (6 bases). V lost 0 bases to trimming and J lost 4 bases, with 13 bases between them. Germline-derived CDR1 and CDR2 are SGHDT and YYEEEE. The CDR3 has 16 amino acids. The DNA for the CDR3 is TGTGCCAGCAGCTTGGAAAGGGACTCTTTCACCGGGGAGCTGTTTTTT. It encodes CASSLERDSFTGELFF.

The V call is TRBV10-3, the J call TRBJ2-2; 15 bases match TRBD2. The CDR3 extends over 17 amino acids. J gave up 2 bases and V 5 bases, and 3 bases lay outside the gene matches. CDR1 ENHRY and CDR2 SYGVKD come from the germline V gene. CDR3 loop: CAISWTSGRGNTGELFF. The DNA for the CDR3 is TGTGCCATCAGTTGGACTAGCGGGAGGGGAAACACCGGGGAGCTGTTTTTT.

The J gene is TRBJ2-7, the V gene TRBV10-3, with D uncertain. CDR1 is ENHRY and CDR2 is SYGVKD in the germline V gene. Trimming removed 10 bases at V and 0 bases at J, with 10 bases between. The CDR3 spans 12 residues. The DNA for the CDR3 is TGTGCCAGCACGGGTAGCTCCTACGAGCAGTACTTC. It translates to CASTGSSYEQYF.

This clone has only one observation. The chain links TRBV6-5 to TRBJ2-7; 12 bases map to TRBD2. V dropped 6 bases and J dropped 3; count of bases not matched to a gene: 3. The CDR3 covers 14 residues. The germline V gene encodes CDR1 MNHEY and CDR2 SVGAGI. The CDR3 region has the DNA TGTGCCAGCAGGACGACTAGCGGGGGCTACGAGCAGTACTTC. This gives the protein CASRTTSGGYEQYF.

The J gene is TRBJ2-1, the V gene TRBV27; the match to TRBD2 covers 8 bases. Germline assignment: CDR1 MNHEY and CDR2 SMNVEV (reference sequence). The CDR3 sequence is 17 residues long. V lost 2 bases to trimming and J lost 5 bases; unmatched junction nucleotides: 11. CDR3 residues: CASSLPPRGGAHNEQFF. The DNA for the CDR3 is TGTGCCAGCAGTTTACCCCCCCGGGGGGGGGCACACAATGAGCAGTTCTTC.

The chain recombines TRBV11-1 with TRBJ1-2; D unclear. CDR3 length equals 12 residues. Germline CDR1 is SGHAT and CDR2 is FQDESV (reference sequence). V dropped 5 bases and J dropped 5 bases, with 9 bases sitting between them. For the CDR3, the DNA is TGTGCCAGCAGCCTCGCGGGGTATGGCTACACCTTC. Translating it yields CASSLAGYGYTF. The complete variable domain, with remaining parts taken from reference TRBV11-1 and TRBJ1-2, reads EAEVAQSPRYKITEKSQAVAFWCDPISGHATLYWYRQILGQGPELLVQFQDESVVDDSQLPKDRFSAERLKGVDSTLKIQPAELGDSAMYLCASSLAGYGYTFGSGTRLTVV.

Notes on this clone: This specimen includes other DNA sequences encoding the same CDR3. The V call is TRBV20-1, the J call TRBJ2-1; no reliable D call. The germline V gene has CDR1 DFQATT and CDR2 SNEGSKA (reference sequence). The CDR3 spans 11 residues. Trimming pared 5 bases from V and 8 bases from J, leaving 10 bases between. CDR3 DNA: TGCAGTGCTCGCCCTAGAGATGAGCAGTTCTTC. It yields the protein CSARPRDEQFF.

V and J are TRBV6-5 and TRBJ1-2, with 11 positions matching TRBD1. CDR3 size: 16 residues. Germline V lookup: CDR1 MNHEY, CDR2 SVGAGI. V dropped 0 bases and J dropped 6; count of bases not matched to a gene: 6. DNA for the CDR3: TGTGCCAGCAGTTACTCTTTTCGGACAGGGGGCCATGGCTACACCTTC. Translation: CASSYSFRTGGHGYTF.

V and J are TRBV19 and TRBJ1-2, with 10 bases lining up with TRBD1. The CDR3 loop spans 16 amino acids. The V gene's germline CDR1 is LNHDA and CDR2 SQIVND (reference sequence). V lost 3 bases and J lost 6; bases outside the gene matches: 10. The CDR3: CASSITGDRGPHGYTF. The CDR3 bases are TGTGCCAGTAGTATCACCGGGGACAGGGGACCTCATGGCTACACCTTC.

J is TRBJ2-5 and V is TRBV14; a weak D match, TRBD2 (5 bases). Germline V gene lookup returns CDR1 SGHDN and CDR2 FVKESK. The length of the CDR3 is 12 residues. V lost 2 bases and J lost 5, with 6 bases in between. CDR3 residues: CASSQPGETQYF. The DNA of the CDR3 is TGTGCCAGCAGCCAACCGGGGGAGACCCAGTACTTC.

The CDR3 loop reads CASSFPTGSGNTIYF. Here the CDR3 DNA reads TGTGCCAGCAGCTTCCCAACAGGGTCTGGAAACACCATATATTTT. This chain connects TRBV11-2 to TRBJ1-3; a weak D match, TRBD1 (6 bases). Trimming cost V 3 bases and J 1 base, with 10 bases left between them. The CDR3 length is 15 residues. Per germline, CDR1 SGHAT and CDR2 FQNNGV.

This chain's CDR3 is CATRRQTGETQYF. The CDR3 DNA follows: TGTGCCACCCGGAGGCAAACCGGAGAGACCCAGTACTTC. The chain recombines TRBV28 with TRBJ2-5, with D perhaps matching TRBD2 (5 bases). The V end was cut by 10 bases, the J end by 4 bases, with 16 bases between. CDR1 and CDR2 from the germline V gene are MDHEN and SYDVKM. This CDR3 has 13 residues.

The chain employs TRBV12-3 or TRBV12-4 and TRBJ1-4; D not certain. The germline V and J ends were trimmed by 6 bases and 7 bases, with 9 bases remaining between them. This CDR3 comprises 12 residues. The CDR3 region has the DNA TGTGCCAGCAGCTATGGAGGTGAAAAACTGTTTTTT. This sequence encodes CASSYGGEKLFF.

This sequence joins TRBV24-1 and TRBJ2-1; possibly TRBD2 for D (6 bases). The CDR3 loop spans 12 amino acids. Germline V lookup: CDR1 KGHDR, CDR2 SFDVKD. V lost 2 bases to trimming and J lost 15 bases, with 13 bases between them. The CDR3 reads CATSDSRGIPFF. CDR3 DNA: TGTGCCACCAGTGATTCCCGGGGGATTCCGTTCTTC.

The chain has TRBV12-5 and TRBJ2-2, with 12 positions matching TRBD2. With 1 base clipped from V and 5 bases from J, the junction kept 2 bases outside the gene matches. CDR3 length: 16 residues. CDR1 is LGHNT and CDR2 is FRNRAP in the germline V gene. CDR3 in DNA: TGTGCTAGTGGTTTGGCTAGCGGGGGGGGAACCGGGGAGCTGTTTTTT. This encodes CASGLASGGGTGELFF.

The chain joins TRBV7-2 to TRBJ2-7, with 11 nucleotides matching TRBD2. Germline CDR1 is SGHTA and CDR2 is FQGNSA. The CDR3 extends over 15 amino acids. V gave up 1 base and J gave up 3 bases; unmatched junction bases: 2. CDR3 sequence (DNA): TGTGCCAGCAGCTTAGAAACTAGCGGGAGCTACGAGCAGTACTTC. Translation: CASSLETSGSYEQYF.

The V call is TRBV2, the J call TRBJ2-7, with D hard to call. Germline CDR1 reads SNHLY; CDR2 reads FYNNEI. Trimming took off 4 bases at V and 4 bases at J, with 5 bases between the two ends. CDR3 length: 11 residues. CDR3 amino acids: CASSAEYEQYF. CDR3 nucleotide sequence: TGTGCCAGCAGTGCAGAATACGAGCAGTACTTC. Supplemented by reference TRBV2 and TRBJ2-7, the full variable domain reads EPEVTQTPSHQVTQMGQEVILRCVPISNHLYFYWYRQILGQKVEFLVSFYNNEISEKSEIFDDQFSVERPDGSNFTLKIRSTKLEDSAMYFCASSAEYEQYFGPGTRLTVT.

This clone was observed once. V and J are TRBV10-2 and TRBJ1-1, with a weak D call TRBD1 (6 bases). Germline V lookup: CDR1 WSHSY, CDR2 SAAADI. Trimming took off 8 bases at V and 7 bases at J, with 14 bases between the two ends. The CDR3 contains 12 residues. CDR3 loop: CASLGGQSEAFF. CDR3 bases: TGCGCCAGCCTGGGGGGGCAAAGTGAAGCTTTCTTT.